Presented here are 26 T cell receptor beta chains from one specimen sequenced in a study of cytomegalovirus exposure and HLA in healthy donors. Profiling relied on immunoSEQ multiplex PCR, and the TCRdb table lists in-frame clones only, not all of them. The repertoire has some 170,000 clones, around four fifths of them found once; the top ten carry 2% to 2.5%. The sequenced material came from PBMCs. These receptors came from a man under 40 in good health and CMV-seropositive.

The chain couples TRBV7-6 to TRBJ1-1; D uncertain. The CDR3 sequence is 13 residues long. The germline V gene encodes CDR1 SGHVS and CDR2 FNYEAQ. V gave up 5 bases and J gave up 4 bases, with 11 bases separating them. CDR3 in DNA: TGTGCCAGCAGCCTTACAATCGCCACTGAAGCTTTCTTT. Its protein is CASSLTIATEAFF. Drawing the rest from reference TRBV7-6 and TRBJ1-1, the complete variable domain is GAGVSQSPRYKVTKRGQDVALRCDPISGHVSLYWYRQALGQGPEFLTYFNYEAQQDKSGLPNDRFSAERPEGSISTLTIQRTEQRDSAMYRCASSLTIATEAFFGQGTRLTVV.

V usage is TRBV5-1 and J usage is TRBJ1-4; TRBD1 matches 9 bases. V was clipped by 7 bases and J by 8 bases; unmatched bases: 9. Germline V gives CDR1 SGHRS, CDR2 YFSETQ. The CDR3 sequence is 14 residues long. Written as DNA, the CDR3 is TGCGCCAGCGCGGACAGGGGAGCAGGAGAAAAACTGTTTTTT. Its translation is CASADRGAGEKLFF.

The chain carries TRBV15 and TRBJ1-1; D is uncertain. CDR1 and CDR2 (germline): LNHNV, YYDKDF (reference sequence). Between the trimmed V and J ends, which lost 3 bases and 6 bases, there was a span of 14 bases. This CDR3 has 14 amino acids. CDR3 sequence (DNA): TGTGCCACCAGCAGCCCATGGCTGAGGGCTGAAGCTTTCTTT. It encodes CATSSPWLRAEAFF.

This chain links TRBV7-2 with TRBJ2-3; TRBD2 is a possible D gene (5 bases). This CDR3 spans 13 amino acids. In germline, CDR1 is SGHTA, CDR2 FQGNSA. Trimming removed 0 bases from V and 6 bases from J, with 7 bases in between. CDR3 region: CASSLAAEDTQYF. CDR3 sequence (DNA): TGTGCCAGCAGCTTAGCAGCGGAGGATACGCAGTATTTT.

The chain carries TRBV7-9 and TRBJ2-7; TRBD2 matches 7 bases. Germline V CDR1 and CDR2: SEHNR, FQNEAQ (reference sequence). V was pared by 4 bases and J by 0 bases, with 6 bases of the junction left unmatched. This CDR3 contains 15 residues. CDR3 sequence: CASSSRSGGSYEQYF. CDR3 nucleotide sequence: TGTGCCAGCAGCTCACGATCGGGGGGCTCCTACGAGCAGTACTTC.

This rearrangement joins TRBV4-3 to TRBJ2-3, with 10 bases fitting TRBD1. CDR3 size: 16 residues. V shed 4 bases, J shed 4 bases, and the junction held 8 bases outside the gene matches. The germline V gene encodes CDR1 LGHNA and CDR2 YSLEER. The CDR3 loop reads CASSRTAGTGADTQYF. CDR3 DNA: TGCGCCAGCAGCCGAACGGCCGGGACAGGGGCAGATACGCAGTATTTT.

The rearrangement joins TRBV2 to TRBJ2-7; possible D gene TRBD2, 5 bases. V was trimmed by 6 bases and J by 5 bases, leaving 20 bases between them. Per the germline V gene, CDR1 is SNHLY and CDR2 is FYNNEI. There are 15 residues in the CDR3. Here the CDR3 DNA reads TGTGCCAGCAGCCTAGACGGACTCTCGCGGGACGAGCAGTACTTC. Its protein is CASSLDGLSRDEQYF. Full variable domain (remainder filled in from reference TRBV2 and TRBJ2-7): EPEVTQTPSHQVTQMGQEVILRCVPISNHLYFYWYRQILGQKVEFLVSFYNNEISEKSEIFDDQFSVERPDGSNFTLKIRSTKLEDSAMYFCASSLDGLSRDEQYFGPGTRLTVT.

This clone was observed once. J is TRBJ1-1 and V is TRBV5-1; D is unresolved. CDR1 and CDR2 (germline): SGHRS, YFSETQ. This CDR3 is 14 amino acids long. The V end lost 0 bases, the J end lost 5 bases, and 11 bases lay between the germline ends. The CDR3 sequence: CASSLERDLTEAFF. The CDR3 nucleotides read TGCGCCAGCAGCTTGGAGCGGGATTTAACTGAAGCTTTCTTT.

The rearrangement joins TRBV4-1 to TRBJ1-2, with 8 bases fitting TRBD1. V gave up 4 bases and J gave up 2 bases; unmatched junction bases: 9. Germline lookup yields CDR1 MGHRA and CDR2 YSYEKL. The CDR3 spans 16 residues. The CDR3 region is CASSRLGTGENYGYTF. DNA for the CDR3: TGCGCCAGCAGCCGACTAGGGACAGGCGAGAACTATGGCTACACCTTC.

The chain joins TRBV4-1 to TRBJ2-3; 10 positions agree with TRBD2. Germline CDR1 MGHRA, CDR2 YSYEKL. V shed 0 bases and J 5 bases; nucleotides not matched to a gene: 8. This CDR3 comprises 17 residues. The chain's CDR3 is CASSQEDRAGGGDTQYF. The CDR3 region has the DNA TGCGCCAGCAGCCAAGAGGATAGAGCGGGGGGGGGAGATACGCAGTATTTT.

About this clone: An end of the junction differs from the germline gene, which may be a read error. The chain joins TRBV29-1 to TRBJ2-2; D may be TRBD2 (6 bases). Germline-derived CDR1 and CDR2 are SQVTM and ANQGSEA. CDR3 length: 14 residues. This CDR3 is CSVAAGWDTGELFF. The CDR3 DNA sequence: TGCAGTGTTGCGGCGGGGTGGGACACCGGGGAGCTGTTTTTT.

The rearrangement links TRBV6-5 to TRBJ2-2; tentative D call: TRBD2 (5 bases). The CDR3 runs 13 residues. Looked up from germline, CDR1 is MNHEY and CDR2 is SVGAGI. V gave up 6 bases and J gave up 5 bases, with 10 bases separating them. CDR3 protein: CASSPGLTGELFF. In DNA, the CDR3 is TGTGCCAGCAGCCCTGGACTTACCGGGGAGCTGTTTTTT.

With regard to this clone: At one of its ends the junction is not consistent with the germline gene, which may arise from a read error. The genes are TRBV7-7 and TRBJ2-2; a possible D gene is TRBD2 (7 bases). This CDR3 has 14 residues. The germline V gene encodes CDR1 SSHAT and CDR2 FNYEAQ (reference sequence). The CDR3, as DNA: TGTGCTAGCAGCTTGGGGGGGGCCGACGGGGAGCTGTTTTTT. It encodes CASSLGGADGELFF.

The genes are TRBV10-1 and TRBJ2-7, with a possible D match to TRBD1 (5 bases). The CDR3 contains 14 residues. Trimming shortened V by 3 bases and J by 2 bases, and 11 bases separated the two germline ends. The V gene's germline CDR1 is WNHNN and CDR2 SYGVQD (reference sequence). Here the CDR3 reads CASSDSDRPYEQYF. The CDR3 nucleotides read TGCGCCAGCAGTGACTCTGACAGACCCTACGAGCAGTACTTC.

This chain connects TRBV5-8 to TRBJ2-1, with 16 bases matching TRBD2. The trim removed 3 bases at V and 3 bases at J, leaving 6 bases unmatched. Germline V gene sequence: CDR1 SGHTS, CDR2 YDEGEE. CDR3 length: 18 amino acids. The CDR3 loop is CASSYGTSGGADYNEQFF. DNA for the CDR3: TGTGCCAGCAGCTACGGGACTAGCGGGGGGGCCGACTACAATGAGCAGTTCTTC.

This clone was detected only once. The rearrangement links TRBV7-9 to TRBJ1-1; D ambiguous. The V end was cut by 2 bases, the J end by 6 bases, with 7 bases between. From germline, CDR1 is SEHNR and CDR2 FQNEAQ (reference sequence). This CDR3 has 12 residues. CDR3 DNA: TGTGCCAGCAGCTTATTCGGGGCTGAAGCTTTCTTT. It yields the protein CASSLFGAEAFF.

The chain links TRBV7-9 to TRBJ2-7, with D unresolved. The CDR3 loop spans 13 amino acids. Germline V gene data show CDR1 as SEHNR and CDR2 as FQNEAQ (reference sequence). Between the trimmed V and J ends, which lost 5 bases and 4 bases, there was a span of 12 bases. Here the CDR3 DNA reads TGTGCCAGCAGCATAGGGTTTAGATACGAGCAGTACTTC. Its translation: CASSIGFRYEQYF.

The chain couples TRBV7-2 to TRBJ2-2; 8 bases agree with TRBD2. Germline values: CDR1 SGHTA, CDR2 FQGNSA. The CDR3 has 16 residues. Unmatched junction bases numbered 6, after V lost 5 bases and J lost 1 base. CDR3 amino acids: CASSSQGLVNTGELFF. Here the CDR3 DNA reads TGTGCCAGCAGCAGCCAGGGACTAGTGAACACCGGGGAGCTGTTTTTT. Using reference TRBV7-2 and TRBJ2-2 for the parts outside the CDR3, the full variable domain is GAGVSQSPSNKVTEKGKDVELRCDPISGHTALYWYRQSLGQGLEFLIYFQGNSAPDKSGLPSDRFSAERTGGSVSTLTIQRTQQEDSAVYLCASSSQGLVNTGELFFGEGSRLTVL.

This clone was seen at least ten times. CDR3 amino acids: CASTEGVSGGNTIYF. The CDR3 nucleotides are TGTGCCAGCACAGAGGGGGTTTCTGGAGGAAACACCATATATTTT. The gene calls are TRBV5-6 and TRBJ1-3; D is perhaps TRBD1 (6 bases). V lost 6 bases, J lost 4 bases, and 17 bases lay in between. Germline CDR1 reads SGHDT; CDR2 reads YYEEEE. The CDR3 has 15 residues.

The gene calls are TRBV27 and TRBJ2-1; TRBD2 agrees at 8 bases. Germline V gene lookup returns CDR1 MNHEY and CDR2 SMNVEV (reference sequence). The ends lost 5 bases at V and 8 bases at J; junction bases unmatched: 8. The CDR3 runs to 14 residues. The CDR3 spells CASSLGRGGDEQFF. In DNA, the CDR3 is TGTGCCAGCAGTCTGGGACGGGGGGGCGATGAGCAGTTCTTC.

This rearrangement joins TRBV18 to TRBJ1-5; 8 nucleotides line up with TRBD1. The V gene end was trimmed by 4 bases and the J gene end by 4 bases; junction bases not matched to a gene: 9. The CDR3 contains 16 residues. Germline V CDR1 and CDR2: KGHSH, LQKENI. The CDR3 region has the DNA TGTGCCAGCTCACTTCAAGGACAGGGTTTAAATCAGCCCCAGCATTTT. Protein: CASSLQGQGLNQPQHF.

This clone was picked up a small number of times. In DNA, the CDR3 is TGTGCCTGGAGTCCCCCAGGGGTGACTCGGGCCAACGTCCTGACTTTC. It codes for CAWSPPGVTRANVLTF. The chain has TRBV30 and TRBJ2-6, with D possibly TRBD1 on 6 matching bases. In germline, CDR1 is GTSNPN, CDR2 SVGIG (reference sequence). CDR3 length equals 16 residues. V was clipped by 2 bases and J by 5 bases, with 16 bases between them.

In its sample, this clone was seen once. The J gene is TRBJ1-1, the V gene TRBV7-9; 11 bases are a match to TRBD1. From germline, CDR1 is SEHNR and CDR2 FQNEAQ (reference sequence). Germline trimming cut 7 bases from V and 4 bases from J; bases unmatched to any gene: 8. The CDR3 consists of 15 residues. CDR3 nucleotides: TGTGCCAGCAACTATCTAGGGACAGGGGGCACTGAAGCTTTCTTT. It encodes CASNYLGTGGTEAFF.

The chain recombines TRBV10-1 with TRBJ2-2; 9 nucleotides line up with TRBD1. Germline CDR1 WNHNN, CDR2 SYGVQD (reference sequence). The CDR3 consists of 16 residues. V lost 5 bases to trimming and J lost 7 bases; unmatched junction nucleotides: 11. The CDR3 region is CASSKTGTGISGELFF. As DNA, the CDR3 is TGCGCCAGCAGTAAAACCGGGACAGGGATAAGCGGGGAGCTGTTTTTT.

The CDR3 reads CASSAVGGWNTGELFF. CDR3 nucleotide sequence: TGTGCCAGCAGTGCTGTTGGGGGGTGGAACACCGGGGAGCTGTTTTTT. This sequence joins TRBV2 and TRBJ2-2, with a tentative D call TRBD2 (6 bases). The CDR3 has 16 residues. V was shortened by 4 bases and J by 1 base, with 13 bases between the two germline ends. The germline gives CDR1 SNHLY, CDR2 FYNNEI.

The chain combines TRBV5-1 with TRBJ2-3; 14 bases line up with TRBD2. The germline V gene encodes CDR1 SGHRS and CDR2 YFSETQ. The CDR3 has 18 amino acids. The V segment lost 4 bases and the J segment 3 bases; nucleotides outside the gene matches: 10. In DNA form, the CDR3 reads TGCGCCAGCAGCATATGGACTAGCGGGGGGTATATAACAGATACGCAGTATTTT. Encoded protein: CASSIWTSGGYITDTQYF.